Reported below is one T cell receptor (beta chain). Its antigen is unidentified. Assay runs were performed at deep level. TCRdb's copy holds only in-frame clones and misses some; the assay was immunoSEQ multiplex PCR. This repertoire shows some 580,000 clones, 98% found once; its top ten account for approximately 0.33%. CD8 cells regarded as naive lacked CD45RO, were positively chosen for CCR7, and omitted terminally differentiated effector memory CD45RA+ cells. Donors were healthy HIV-negative adults without recent acute infections or vaccinations. Germline loops: CDR1 SGHTA, CDR2 FQGNSA. V was trimmed by 5 bases and J by 5 bases, leaving 13 bases between them. This CDR3 is 13 amino acids long. The source of the sample is a study of shared clonotypes between healthy human individuals. Notes on the study in general: Of the naive CD4 clonotypes, about 5.4% were shared across several donors.

Sequenced material: naive CD8+ T cells sorted from blood. The chain carries TRBV7-2 and TRBJ2-7; unclear D gene. The sequence was obtained from a man aged 30 to 45 in good health. This CDR3 reads CASSHFSEDEQYF. For the CDR3, the DNA is TGTGCCAGCAGCCACTTTTCTGAGGACGAGCAGTACTTC.